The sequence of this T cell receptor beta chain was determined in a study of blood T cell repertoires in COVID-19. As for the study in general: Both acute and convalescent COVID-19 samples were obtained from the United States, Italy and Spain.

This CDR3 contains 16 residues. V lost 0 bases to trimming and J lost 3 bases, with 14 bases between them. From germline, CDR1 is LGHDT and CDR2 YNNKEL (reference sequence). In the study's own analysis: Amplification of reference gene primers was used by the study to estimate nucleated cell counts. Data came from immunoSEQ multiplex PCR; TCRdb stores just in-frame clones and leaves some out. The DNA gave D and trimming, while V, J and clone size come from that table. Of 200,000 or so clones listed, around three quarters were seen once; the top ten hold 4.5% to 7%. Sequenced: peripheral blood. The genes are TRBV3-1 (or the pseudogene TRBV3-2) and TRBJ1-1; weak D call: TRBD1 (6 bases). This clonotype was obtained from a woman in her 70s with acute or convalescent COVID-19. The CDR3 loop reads CASSQDRGTPDTEAFF. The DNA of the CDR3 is TGTGCCAGCAGCCAAGATCGAGGGACACCAGACACTGAAGCTTTCTTT.